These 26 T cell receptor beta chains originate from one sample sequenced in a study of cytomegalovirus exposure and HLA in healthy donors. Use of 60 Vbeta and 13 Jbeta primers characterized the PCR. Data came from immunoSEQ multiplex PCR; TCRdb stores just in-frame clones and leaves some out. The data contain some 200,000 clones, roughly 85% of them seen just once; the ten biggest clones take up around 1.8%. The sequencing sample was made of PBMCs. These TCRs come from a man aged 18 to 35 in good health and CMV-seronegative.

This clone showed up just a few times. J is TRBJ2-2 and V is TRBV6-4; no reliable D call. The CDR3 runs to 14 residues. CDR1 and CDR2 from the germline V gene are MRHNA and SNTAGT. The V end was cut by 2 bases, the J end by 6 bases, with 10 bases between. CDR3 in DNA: TGTGCCAGCAGTGACGTACCGGGTTCCGGGGAGCTGTTTTTT. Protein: CASSDVPGSGELFF.

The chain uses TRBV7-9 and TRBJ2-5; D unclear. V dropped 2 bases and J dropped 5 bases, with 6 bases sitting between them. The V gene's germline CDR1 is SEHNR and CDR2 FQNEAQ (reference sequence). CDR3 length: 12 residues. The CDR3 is CASSLKAETQYF. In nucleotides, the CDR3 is TGTGCCAGCAGCTTAAAAGCGGAGACCCAGTACTTC.

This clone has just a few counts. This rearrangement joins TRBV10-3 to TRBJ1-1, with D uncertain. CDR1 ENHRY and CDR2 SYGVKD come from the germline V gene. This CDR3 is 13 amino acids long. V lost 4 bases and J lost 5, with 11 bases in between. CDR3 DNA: TGTGCCATCAGTGTTGACACTGGGACTGAAGCTTTCTTT. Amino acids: CAISVDTGTEAFF.

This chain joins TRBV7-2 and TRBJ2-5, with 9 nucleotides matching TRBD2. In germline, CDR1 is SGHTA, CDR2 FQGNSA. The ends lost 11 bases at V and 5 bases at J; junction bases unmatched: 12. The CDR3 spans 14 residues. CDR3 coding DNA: TGTGCCGGTAGGGAGGCGGGAGGGCCGGAGACCCAGTACTTC. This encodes CAGREAGGPETQYF.

CDR3: CASSLAGGMNTEAFF. In DNA, the CDR3 is TGTGCCAGCAGCTTAGCGGGGGGCATGAACACTGAAGCTTTCTTT. This chain uses TRBV11-2 with TRBJ1-1, with D possibly being TRBD1 (6 bases). The length of the CDR3 is 15 residues. Germline V lookup: CDR1 SGHAT, CDR2 FQNNGV. The V end was cut by 1 base, the J end by 0 bases, with 9 bases between.

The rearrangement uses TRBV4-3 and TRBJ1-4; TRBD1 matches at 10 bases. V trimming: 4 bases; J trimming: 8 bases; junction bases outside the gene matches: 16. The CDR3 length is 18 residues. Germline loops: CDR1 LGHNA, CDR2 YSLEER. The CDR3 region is CASSRLSRDRGNGEKLFF. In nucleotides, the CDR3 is TGCGCCAGCAGCCGTCTCTCCCGGGACAGGGGAAATGGAGAAAAACTGTTTTTT.

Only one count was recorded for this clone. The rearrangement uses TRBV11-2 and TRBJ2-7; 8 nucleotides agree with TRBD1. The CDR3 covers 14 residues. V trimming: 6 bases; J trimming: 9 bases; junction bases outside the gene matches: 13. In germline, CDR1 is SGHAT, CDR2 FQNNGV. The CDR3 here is CASRSSGTGLGQYF. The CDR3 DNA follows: TGTGCCAGCAGATCGTCAGGGACAGGCCTAGGGCAGTACTTC.

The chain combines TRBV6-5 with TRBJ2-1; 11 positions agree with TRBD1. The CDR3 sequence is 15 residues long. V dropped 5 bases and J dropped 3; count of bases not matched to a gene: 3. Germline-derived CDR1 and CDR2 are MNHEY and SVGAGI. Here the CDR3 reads CASSRDRGIYNEQFF. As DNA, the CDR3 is TGTGCCAGCAGTCGGGACAGGGGGATCTACAATGAGCAGTTCTTC.

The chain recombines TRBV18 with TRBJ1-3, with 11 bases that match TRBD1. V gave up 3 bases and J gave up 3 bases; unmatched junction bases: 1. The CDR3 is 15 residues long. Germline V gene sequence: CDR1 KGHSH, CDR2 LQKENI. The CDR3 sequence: CASSPGTGGGNTIYF. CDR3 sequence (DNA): TGTGCCAGCTCACCCGGGACAGGGGGTGGAAACACCATATATTTT.

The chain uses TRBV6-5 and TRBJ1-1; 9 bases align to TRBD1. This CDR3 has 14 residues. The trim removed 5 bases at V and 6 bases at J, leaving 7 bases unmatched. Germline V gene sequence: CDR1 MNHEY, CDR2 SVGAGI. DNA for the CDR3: TGTGCCAGCAGTCGACAGGGGGGGTTAGCTGAAGCTTTCTTT. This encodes CASSRQGGLAEAFF.

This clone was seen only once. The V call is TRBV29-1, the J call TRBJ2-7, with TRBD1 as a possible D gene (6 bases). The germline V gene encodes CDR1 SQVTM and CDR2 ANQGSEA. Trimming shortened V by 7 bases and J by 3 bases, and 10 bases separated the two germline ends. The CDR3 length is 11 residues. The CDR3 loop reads CSAGQFYEQYF. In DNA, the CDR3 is TGCAGCGCTGGACAGTTCTACGAGCAGTACTTC.

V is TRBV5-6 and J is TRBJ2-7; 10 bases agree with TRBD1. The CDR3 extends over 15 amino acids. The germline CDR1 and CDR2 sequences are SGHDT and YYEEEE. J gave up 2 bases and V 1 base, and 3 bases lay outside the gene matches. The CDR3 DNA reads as TGTGCCAGCAGCTTGCCGGACAGGGGGGCCTACGAGCAGTACTTC. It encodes CASSLPDRGAYEQYF.

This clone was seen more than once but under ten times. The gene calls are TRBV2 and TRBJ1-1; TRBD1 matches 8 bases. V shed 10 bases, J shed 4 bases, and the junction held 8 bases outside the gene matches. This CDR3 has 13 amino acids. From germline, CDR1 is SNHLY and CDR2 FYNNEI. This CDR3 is CATLTGESTEAFF. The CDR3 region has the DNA TGTGCCACCTTGACAGGGGAGAGCACTGAAGCTTTCTTT.

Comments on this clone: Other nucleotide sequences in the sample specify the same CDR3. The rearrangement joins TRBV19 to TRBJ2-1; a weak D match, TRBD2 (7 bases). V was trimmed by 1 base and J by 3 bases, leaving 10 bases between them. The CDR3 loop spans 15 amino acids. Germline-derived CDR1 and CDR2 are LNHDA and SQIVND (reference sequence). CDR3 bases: TGTGCCAGTAGTATAGGGGGGGGCGGCTACAATGAGCAGTTCTTC. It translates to CASSIGGGGYNEQFF.

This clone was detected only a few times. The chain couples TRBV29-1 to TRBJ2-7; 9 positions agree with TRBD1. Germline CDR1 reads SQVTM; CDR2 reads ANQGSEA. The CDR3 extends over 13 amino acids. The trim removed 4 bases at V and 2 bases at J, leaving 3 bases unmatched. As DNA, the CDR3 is TGCAGCGTTGCGCGGGACAGGGCCTACGAGCAGTACTTC. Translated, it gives CSVARDRAYEQYF.

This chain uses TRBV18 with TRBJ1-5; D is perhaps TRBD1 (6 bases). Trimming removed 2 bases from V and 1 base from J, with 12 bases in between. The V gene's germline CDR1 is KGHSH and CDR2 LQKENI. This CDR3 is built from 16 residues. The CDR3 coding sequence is TGTGCCAGCTCACCAGGTGGCAGGGGCAGCAATCAGCCCCAGCATTTT. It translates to CASSPGGRGSNQPQHF.

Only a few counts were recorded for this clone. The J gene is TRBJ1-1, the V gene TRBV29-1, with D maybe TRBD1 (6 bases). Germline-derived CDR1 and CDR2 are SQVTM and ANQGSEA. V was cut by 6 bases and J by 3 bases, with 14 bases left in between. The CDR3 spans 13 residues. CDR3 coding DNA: TGCAGCGTCGTTACAGGGAGGGACACTGAAGCTTTCTTT. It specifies CSVVTGRDTEAFF.

The DNA of the CDR3 is TGTGCCAGCAGGCTCTACAGGGAATATCGCTCCTACAATGAGCAGTTCTTC. Translation gives CASRLYREYRSYNEQFF. This chain uses TRBV28 with TRBJ2-1; tentatively, D is TRBD1 (6 bases). Germline lookup yields CDR1 MDHEN and CDR2 SYDVKM. Trimming removed 6 bases from V and 0 bases from J, with 18 bases in between. This CDR3 spans 17 amino acids.

Here the CDR3 reads CASLLQNYNEQFF. DNA of the CDR3: TGTGCCAGCTTACTCCAAAACTACAATGAGCAGTTCTTC. The J gene is TRBJ2-1, the V gene TRBV6-1; D not certain. Deletions cut 8 bases from V and 3 bases from J, with 11 bases between. Germline CDR1 is MNHNS and CDR2 is SASEGT. The CDR3 extends over 13 amino acids.

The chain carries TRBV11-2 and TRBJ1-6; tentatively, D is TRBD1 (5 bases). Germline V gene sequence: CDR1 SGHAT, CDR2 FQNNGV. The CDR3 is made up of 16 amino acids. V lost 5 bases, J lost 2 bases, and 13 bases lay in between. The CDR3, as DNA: TGTGCCAGCAGCGACCTTGACAGAACCTATAATTCACCCCTCCACTTT. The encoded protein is CASSDLDRTYNSPLHF.

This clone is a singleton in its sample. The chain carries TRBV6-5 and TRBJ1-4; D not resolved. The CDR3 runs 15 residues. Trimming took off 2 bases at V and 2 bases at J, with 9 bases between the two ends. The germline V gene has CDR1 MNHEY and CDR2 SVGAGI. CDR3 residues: CASSYTGLTNEKLFF. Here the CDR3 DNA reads TGTGCCAGCAGTTACACGGGGTTGACTAATGAAAAACTGTTTTTT.

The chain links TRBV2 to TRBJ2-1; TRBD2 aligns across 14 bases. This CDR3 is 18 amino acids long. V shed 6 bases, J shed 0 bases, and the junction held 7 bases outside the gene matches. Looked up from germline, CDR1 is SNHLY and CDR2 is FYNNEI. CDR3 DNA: TGTGCCAGCAGAGAGACTAGCGGGAGGGTAAGCTCCTACAATGAGCAGTTCTTC. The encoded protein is CASRETSGRVSSYNEQFF.

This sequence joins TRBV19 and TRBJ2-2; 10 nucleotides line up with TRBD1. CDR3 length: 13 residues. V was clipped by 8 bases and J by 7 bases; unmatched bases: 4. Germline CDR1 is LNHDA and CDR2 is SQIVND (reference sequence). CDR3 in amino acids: CASSDRGFGELFF. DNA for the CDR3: TGTGCCAGTTCGGACAGGGGGTTCGGGGAGCTGTTTTTT.

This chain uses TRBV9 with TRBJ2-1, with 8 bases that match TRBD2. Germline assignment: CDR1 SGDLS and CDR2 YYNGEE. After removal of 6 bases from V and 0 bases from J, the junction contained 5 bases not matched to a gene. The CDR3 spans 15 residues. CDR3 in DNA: TGTGCCAGCAATCGGCGGGGGGACTCCTACAATGAGCAGTTCTTC. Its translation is CASNRRGDSYNEQFF.

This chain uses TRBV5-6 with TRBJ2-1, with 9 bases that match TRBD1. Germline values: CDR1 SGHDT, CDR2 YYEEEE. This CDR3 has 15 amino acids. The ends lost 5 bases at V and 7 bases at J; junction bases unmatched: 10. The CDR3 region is CASSLGQGRWNEQFF. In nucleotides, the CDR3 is TGTGCCAGCAGTTTAGGACAGGGGCGTTGGAATGAGCAGTTCTTC.

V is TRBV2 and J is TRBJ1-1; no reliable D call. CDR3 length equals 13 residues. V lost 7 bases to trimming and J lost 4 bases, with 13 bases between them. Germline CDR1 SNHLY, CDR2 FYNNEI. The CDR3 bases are TGTGCCAGCAATCTAGGTGTTGCCACTGAAGCTTTCTTT. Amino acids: CASNLGVATEAFF.